This T cell receptor beta chain was profiled in a study of blood T cell repertoires in COVID-19. About the study: Material from acute and convalescent COVID-19 was sourced from the United States, Italy and Spain. The cDNA or gDNA used as material had been derived from T cells, B-cell-depleted T cells, or PBMCs.

The authors' processing: It was from reference gene primer amplification that nucleated cell counts were estimated. Sequencing used immunoSEQ multiplex PCR; TCRdb keeps in-frame clones, though not all of them. V and J calls and clone size are given by that table; D and trimming were obtained from the DNA. The sample has around 76,000 clones, around 91% seen once. Trimming took 2 bases from V and 7 from J, leaving 11 bases between them. The CDR3 consists of 14 residues. From germline, CDR1 is SGHVS and CDR2 FQNEAQ. The specimen sequenced was peripheral blood. The V and J genes are TRBV7-8 and TRBJ2-2; D is perhaps TRBD2 (7 bases). This receptor was taken from a human donor in a cohort sampled during active COVID-19. CDR3 bases: TGTGCCAGCAGCTTACGGGGGGCCGGCGGGGAGCTGTTTTTT. Its protein is CASSLRGAGGELFF.